One sample yielded the 17 T cell receptor beta chains listed below, sequenced in a study of blood T cell repertoires in COVID-19. Generated by immunoSEQ multiplex PCR, the TCRdb table keeps only in-frame clones and is missing some. The sample carries about 170,000 clones, approximately 86% recorded once. Sequenced material: peripheral blood. All receptors come from a woman older than 75 with COVID-19, enrolled during active disease.

This chain connects TRBV7-2 to TRBJ1-1, with a tentative D call TRBD1 (6 bases). Germline V CDR1 and CDR2: SGHTA, FQGNSA. The V end lost 1 base, the J end lost 1 base, and 10 bases lay between the germline ends. The CDR3 is made up of 15 amino acids. The CDR3 spells CASSLVGAKNTEAFF. The DNA for the CDR3 is TGTGCCAGCAGCTTAGTGGGGGCGAAGAACACTGAAGCTTTCTTT.

V usage is TRBV6-1 and J usage is TRBJ2-1; D is ambiguous. The CDR3 is 15 residues long. The V gene's germline CDR1 is MNHNS and CDR2 SASEGT. With 0 bases removed from V and 3 bases from J, the gap between germline ends came to 9 bases. The CDR3 nucleotides read TGTGCCAGCAGTGAAGCGTTAGTCGGCTACAATGAGCAGTTCTTC. It yields the protein CASSEALVGYNEQFF.

The chain employs TRBV3-1 (or the pseudogene TRBV3-2) and TRBJ2-7; D ambiguous. Deletions cut 1 base from V and 3 bases from J, with 16 bases between. From germline, CDR1 is LGHDT and CDR2 YNNKEL (reference sequence). This CDR3 comprises 16 residues. The CDR3 sequence: CASSQGSPKTSYEQYF. The CDR3 bases are TGTGCCAGCAGCCAAGGGAGCCCCAAAACAAGCTACGAGCAGTACTTC.

This chain's CDR3 is CASSQARDRVTGNTIYF. CDR3 DNA: TGCGCCAGCAGCCAAGCCCGGGACAGGGTGACTGGAAACACCATATATTTT. The chain combines TRBV4-1 with TRBJ1-3; 9 bases are shared with TRBD1. Germline lookup yields CDR1 MGHRA and CDR2 YSYEKL. Trimming at V came to 1 base and at J to 2 bases, leaving 6 bases not matched to a gene. The CDR3 runs to 17 residues.

The V call is TRBV6-5, the J call TRBJ1-5; the D is unclear. The CDR3 has 14 residues. Trimming removed 2 bases at V and 6 bases at J, with 11 bases between. Looked up from germline, CDR1 is MNHEY and CDR2 is SVGAGI. This chain's CDR3 is CASSYVGESQPQHF. CDR3 DNA: TGTGCCAGCAGTTACGTTGGGGAGAGTCAGCCCCAGCATTTT.

V gene TRBV6-5 combines with J gene TRBJ1-5; 11 nucleotides line up with TRBD1. CDR3 size: 15 residues. V was clipped by 7 bases and J by 7 bases; unmatched bases: 9. Germline V CDR1 and CDR2: MNHEY, SVGAGI. As DNA, the CDR3 is TGTGCCAGCACTACCGGGACAGGGGGTCGACAGCCCCAGCATTTT. Protein product: CASTTGTGGRQPQHF.

This clone showed up just once. The V call is TRBV5-1, the J call TRBJ2-3; 7 positions match TRBD1. The germline gives CDR1 SGHRS, CDR2 YFSETQ. Trimming at V came to 4 bases and at J to 0 bases, leaving 5 bases not matched to a gene. CDR3 length: 15 amino acids. CDR3 DNA: TGCGCCAGCAGCCCCCGGGACAGCAGCACAGATACGCAGTATTTT. This gives the protein CASSPRDSSTDTQYF.

The rearrangement joins TRBV18 to TRBJ1-5; TRBD1 is a possible D gene (5 bases). Germline CDR1 is KGHSH and CDR2 is LQKENI. Trimming shortened V by 6 bases and J by 5 bases, and 14 bases separated the two germline ends. There are 14 residues in the CDR3. CDR3 region: CASSPMDTDQPQHF. The CDR3 bases are TGTGCCAGCTCCCCTATGGACACTGATCAGCCCCAGCATTTT.

The chain links TRBV3-1 (or the pseudogene TRBV3-2) to TRBJ2-6, with 8 bases matching TRBD2. The CDR3 has 17 amino acids. Germline lookup yields CDR1 LGHDT and CDR2 YNNKEL (reference sequence). V shed 4 bases, J shed 0 bases, and the junction held 5 bases outside the gene matches. The CDR3 loop is CASSPGLAGSGANVLTF. The CDR3 DNA reads as TGTGCCAGCAGCCCCGGGCTAGCGGGCTCTGGGGCCAACGTCCTGACTTTC.

The DNA of the CDR3 is TGTGCCATCAGTAGGGACACTATCTTAGGGGAGACCCAGTACTTC. The encoded protein is CAISRDTILGETQYF. The chain carries TRBV10-3 and TRBJ2-5, with a tentative D call TRBD1 (6 bases). V was clipped by 5 bases and J by 5 bases, with 18 bases between them. The CDR3 runs to 15 residues. In germline, CDR1 is ENHRY, CDR2 SYGVKD.

The chain employs TRBV5-1 and TRBJ1-2; 7 positions agree with TRBD1. Trimming removed 3 bases from V and 2 bases from J; junction bases left unmatched: 4. CDR3 length: 14 amino acids. Germline lookup yields CDR1 SGHRS and CDR2 YFSETQ. The CDR3 DNA sequence: TGCGCCAGCAGCTCGACAGGGCTCAACTATGGCTACACCTTC. This codes for CASSSTGLNYGYTF.

The chain recombines TRBV7-9 with TRBJ2-3; tentative D call: TRBD1 (5 bases). The CDR3 is 17 residues long. The ends were cut back, 11 bases at V and 0 bases at J, with 24 bases in the middle. Germline V gene lookup returns CDR1 SEHNR and CDR2 FQNEAQ (reference sequence). CDR3 in DNA: TGTGCCGGGGCCCTCCCGCAGGTTTTTACTAGCACAGATACGCAGTATTTT. Its protein product is CAGALPQVFTSTDTQYF.

The chain uses TRBV28 and TRBJ1-2; D call uncertain. The V end lost 5 bases, the J end lost 2 bases, and 12 bases lay between the germline ends. Per germline, CDR1 MDHEN and CDR2 SYDVKM. The CDR3 covers 14 residues. CDR3 DNA: TGTGCCAGCAGTACGGGAAGTTCGAACTATGGCTACACCTTC. Residues: CASSTGSSNYGYTF.

This clone has a single count. Written as DNA, the CDR3 is TGTGCCAGCAGCCAGCGGGGCGGCACAGATACGCAGTATTTT. Translated: CASSQRGGTDTQYF. The V call is TRBV6-2 or TRBV6-3, the J call TRBJ2-3; 7 bases agree with TRBD2. CDR1 is MNHEY and CDR2 is SVGEGT in the germline V gene. The V segment lost 6 bases and the J segment 1 base; nucleotides outside the gene matches: 4. The CDR3 spans 14 residues.

This rearrangement joins TRBV19 to TRBJ2-7; possibly TRBD1 for D (6 bases). The CDR3 is 15 residues long. V was pared by 5 bases and J by 4 bases, with 18 bases between. Germline loops: CDR1 LNHDA, CDR2 SQIVND (reference sequence). The CDR3 loop reads CASSLQGKREYEQYF. As DNA, the CDR3 is TGTGCCAGTAGTCTACAGGGAAAGAGGGAATACGAGCAGTACTTC.

This clone was recorded once. The chain couples TRBV2 to TRBJ2-2; TRBD1 matches 8 bases. The CDR3 is 13 residues long. The germline CDR1 and CDR2 sequences are SNHLY and FYNNEI. V dropped 6 bases and J dropped 5; count of bases not matched to a gene: 2. CDR3 in DNA: TGTGCCAGCAGGGGACAGGCTACCGGGGAGCTGTTTTTT. Its translation: CASRGQATGELFF.

The V call is TRBV10-2, the J call TRBJ1-5; D is unclear. This CDR3 has 16 residues. Trimming took 7 bases from V and 5 from J, leaving 21 bases between them. CDR1 and CDR2 from the germline V gene are WSHSY and SAAADI. The CDR3 DNA is TGCGCCAGCAAAGAGAGAACTACTTTGGGTTATCAGCCCCAGCATTTT. Its translation is CASKERTTLGYQPQHF.